This T cell receptor beta chain was captured by sequencing in a study of patients and donors after allogeneic stem cell transplantation. TCRdb independently ran MiXCR on the RT-PCR reads; one entry per CDR3 protein. The sample contains about 90,000 distinct CDR3 sequences, roughly 43% of which appear only once. The sequence was obtained from a human donor who was either an allogeneic HSCT recipient or a stem cell or donor lymphocyte infusion donor (not recorded which). It is not recorded whose cells these are; they may come from a transplant donor. The source material was blood, either unsorted or a sorted T cell fraction (not recorded which).

The CDR3 sequence is CASSYPIQGYEQYF. The CDR3 DNA sequence: TGTGCCAGCAGTTACCCAATCCAGGGGTACGAGCAGTACTTC. The chain links TRBV28 to TRBJ2-7; possible D gene TRBD1, 6 bases. The CDR3 covers 14 residues. Germline V CDR1 and CDR2: MDHEN, SYDVKM. V was trimmed by 4 bases and J by 4 bases, leaving 14 bases between them.